The 26 T cell receptor beta chains given below trace back to one sample, sequenced in a study of CD8 T cells in Susac syndrome. RNA totalling about 0.45 to 1 ug underwent reverse transcription with random hexamers. TCRdb re-analysed the immunoSEQ multiplex PCR reads in MiXCR, keeping a single row per CDR3 protein. The sample yields 250,000 to 300,000 distinct CDR3 sequences, approximately 90% seen once. The sample comprised CD8+ T cells from PBMCs. The receptor set was obtained from a human donor with multiple sclerosis.

This clonotype was detected a few times. V is TRBV7-3 and J is TRBJ2-6, with D maybe TRBD2 (5 bases). The germline CDR1 and CDR2 sequences are SGHTA and FQGTGA. Trimming removed 5 bases from V and 8 bases from J, with 10 bases in between. The CDR3 totals 13 residues. In DNA form, the CDR3 reads TGTGCCAGCAGCCCCGGGGTGACCAACGTCCTGACTTTC. Its translation: CASSPGVTNVLTF.

The V and J genes are TRBV3-1 and TRBJ2-5, with D hard to call. This CDR3 is 12 amino acids long. Germline lookup yields CDR1 LGHDT and CDR2 YNNKEL (reference sequence). With 8 bases removed from V and 5 bases from J, the gap between germline ends came to 12 bases. The CDR3 sequence is CASRSKRETQYF. The CDR3 DNA reads TGTGCCAGCCGATCGAAGAGGGAGACCCAGTACTTC.

The chain carries TRBV9 and TRBJ1-3; D call uncertain. Germline V gene data show CDR1 as SGDLS and CDR2 as YYNGEE. Trimming stripped 0 bases from V and 0 bases from J, with 10 bases between. The CDR3 covers 16 residues. The CDR3 nucleotides are TGTGCCAGCAGCGTAGAGATGGCGAGCTCTGGAAACACCATATATTTT. It translates to CASSVEMASSGNTIYF.

The V and J genes are TRBV9 and TRBJ2-2, with TRBD1 as a possible D gene (6 bases). V lost 0 bases and J 1 base, leaving 13 bases between the germline ends. The CDR3 consists of 17 residues. Germline V gives CDR1 SGDLS, CDR2 YYNGEE. This chain's CDR3 is CASSVVLQGQNTGELFF. In DNA, the CDR3 is TGTGCCAGCAGCGTAGTCCTACAGGGACAGAACACCGGGGAGCTGTTTTTT.

The chain links TRBV11-2 to TRBJ2-5; D perhaps matches TRBD2 (6 bases). Trimming removed 7 bases from V and 2 bases from J, with 23 bases in between. The CDR3 length is 17 residues. Germline CDR1 reads SGHAT; CDR2 reads FQNNGV. The CDR3, as DNA: TGTGCCAGCAACGCGGGGTATGACCAGAAAGCACAAGAGACCCAGTACTTC. Protein: CASNAGYDQKAQETQYF.

The CDR3 loop reads CASSQGFGNEQYF. The CDR3 DNA is TGTGCCAGCAGCCAGGGTTTTGGAAACGAGCAGTACTTC. The chain recombines TRBV7-6 with TRBJ2-7; D perhaps matches TRBD1 (5 bases). This CDR3 comprises 13 residues. The germline V and J ends were trimmed by 5 bases and 5 bases, with 13 bases remaining between them. CDR1 and CDR2 from the germline V gene are SGHVS and FNYEAQ. The full variable domain, in which reference TRBV7-6 and TRBJ2-7 provide the parts outside the CDR3, is GAGVSQSPRYKVTKRGQDVALRCDPISGHVSLYWYRQALGQGPEFLTYFNYEAQQDKSGLPNDRFSAERPEGSISTLTIQRTEQRDSAMYRCASSQGFGNEQYFGPGTRLTVT.

The chain uses TRBV2 and TRBJ2-5; D remains ambiguous. Germline lookup yields CDR1 SNHLY and CDR2 FYNNEI. The CDR3 has 13 residues. V was cut by 7 bases and J by 0 bases, with 9 bases left in between. CDR3 loop: CASIGPYQETQYF. The CDR3 nucleotides read TGTGCCAGCATAGGGCCGTACCAAGAGACCCAGTACTTC.

This sequence joins TRBV7-2 and TRBJ2-3; D may correspond to TRBD1 or TRBD2 (5 bases each). Germline V gene data show CDR1 as SGHTA and CDR2 as FQGNSA. The CDR3 has 17 residues. The ends were cut back, 1 base at V and 2 bases at J, with 16 bases in the middle. The CDR3 is CASSLVGTPRATDTQYF. As DNA, the CDR3 is TGTGCCAGCAGCTTAGTAGGGACCCCCAGGGCCACAGATACGCAGTATTTT. The whole variable domain, remainder taken from reference TRBV7-2 and TRBJ2-3, is GAGVSQSPSNKVTEKGKDVELRCDPISGHTALYWYRQSLGQGLEFLIYFQGNSAPDKSGLPSDRFSAERTGGSVSTLTIQRTQQEDSAVYLCASSLVGTPRATDTQYFGPGTRLTVL.

V gene TRBV6-1 combines with J gene TRBJ2-7; 12 nucleotides line up with TRBD2. This CDR3 spans 19 amino acids. Per germline, CDR1 MNHNS and CDR2 SASEGT. V lost 7 bases to trimming and J lost 5 bases; unmatched junction nucleotides: 21. The DNA for the CDR3 is TGTGCCAGCACGATGTCCATACTAGCGGGAGGCCTCAATCCCCACGAGCAGTACTTC. Translation gives CASTMSILAGGLNPHEQYF.

The rearrangement uses TRBV14 and TRBJ2-7, with 7 bases identical to TRBD2. CDR1 is SGHDN, CDR2 FVKESK, per germline. The CDR3 runs to 15 residues. Losses at the gene ends were 1 base for V and 0 bases for J; bases not matched to a gene: 3. CDR3 coding DNA: TGTGCCAGCAGCCAAGGACAGCGGGACTCCTACGAGCAGTACTTC. Translated, it gives CASSQGQRDSYEQYF.

This chain connects TRBV30 to TRBJ2-2; D gene ambiguous. Between the trimmed V and J ends, which lost 2 bases and 2 bases, there was a span of 9 bases. Germline V gives CDR1 GTSNPN, CDR2 SVGIG (reference sequence). The CDR3 extends over 14 amino acids. CDR3: CAWSLGLNTGELFF. In nucleotides, the CDR3 is TGTGCCTGGAGTTTGGGATTAAACACCGGGGAGCTGTTTTTT.

The CDR3 coding sequence is TGTGCCAGCTTGGAAACACTTTCCAATGGCTACACCTTC. Protein: CASLETLSNGYTF. The chain is built from TRBV12-3 or TRBV12-4 and TRBJ1-2; D uncertain. Trimming removed 8 bases at V and 6 bases at J, with 16 bases between. The CDR3 extends over 13 amino acids.

The chain is built from TRBV20-1 and TRBJ1-1; D not certain. The length of the CDR3 is 13 residues. Trimming pared 0 bases from V and 6 bases from J, leaving 11 bases between. CDR1 and CDR2 (germline): DFQATT, SNEGSKA (reference sequence). CDR3 bases: TGCAGTGCTAGAGATCTCGGGGAGCCTGAAGCTTTCTTT. It codes for CSARDLGEPEAFF.

V usage is TRBV6-5 and J usage is TRBJ1-1; TRBD1 is a possible D gene (5 bases). Trimming took off 8 bases at V and 7 bases at J, with 20 bases between the two ends. Germline V gene data show CDR1 as MNHEY and CDR2 as SVGAGI. This CDR3 comprises 14 residues. This CDR3 reads CASRSYGGDLEAFF. The CDR3 DNA follows: TGTGCCAGCCGGTCGTACGGGGGGGACCTTGAAGCTTTCTTT.

The genes are TRBV4-1 and TRBJ1-5; D perhaps matches TRBD1 (6 bases). The V end was cut by 8 bases, the J end by 1 base, with 21 bases between. Germline V CDR1 and CDR2: MGHRA, YSYEKL. This CDR3 region has 17 residues. The CDR3 nucleotides are TGCGCCAGCGGGGGGGCGACTCCCGGAGAAAGCAATCAGCCCCAGCATTTT. It translates to CASGGATPGESNQPQHF.

Regarding this clonotype: Germline is not matched at one junction end, which may reflect a read error. The V and J genes are TRBV19 and TRBJ2-5; perhaps D is TRBD1 or TRBD2 (5 bases each). The CDR3 length is 13 residues. Germline V gene lookup returns CDR1 LNHDA and CDR2 SQIVND (reference sequence). The CDR3 nucleotides are TGTGCCAGTAGTATTGGAGCGACGGGGACCCGGTACTTC. Translated, it gives CASSIGATGTRYF.

The V call is TRBV28, the J call TRBJ2-1; D ambiguous. The V end was cut by 5 bases, the J end by 7 bases, with 12 bases between. The CDR3 is 13 amino acids. Germline-derived CDR1 and CDR2 are MDHEN and SYDVKM. The chain's CDR3 is CASSPSGRNEQFF. The CDR3 DNA reads TGTGCCAGCAGTCCCTCCGGCAGGAATGAGCAGTTCTTC. Full variable domain (missing parts from reference TRBV28 and TRBJ2-1): DVKVTQSSRYLVKRTGEKVFLECVQDMDHENMFWYRQDPGLGLRLIYFSYDVKMKEKGDIPEGYSVSREKKERFSLILESASTNQTSMYLCASSPSGRNEQFFGPGTRLTVL.

V usage is TRBV27 and J usage is TRBJ2-1; 11 positions agree with TRBD2. Germline assignment: CDR1 MNHEY and CDR2 SMNVEV (reference sequence). The CDR3 sequence is 16 residues long. The ends lost 6 bases at V and 8 bases at J; junction bases unmatched: 12. CDR3 coding DNA: TGTGCCAGCAGCCTAATAGCGGGAGGGCTTCCGGATGAGCAGTTCTTC. It translates to CASSLIAGGLPDEQFF.

V is TRBV7-9 and J is TRBJ1-1; D uncertain. CDR1 is SEHNR and CDR2 is FQNEAQ in the germline V gene (reference sequence). V lost 11 bases, J lost 0 bases, and 16 bases lay in between. This CDR3 comprises 14 residues. The DNA for the CDR3 is TGTGCCGGTTCCCCGCCCTCAGTGAACACTGAAGCTTTCTTT. This sequence encodes CAGSPPSVNTEAFF. Together with reference TRBV7-9 and TRBJ1-1, the CDR3 gives the full variable domain: DTGVSQNPRHKITKRGQNVTFRCDPISEHNRLYWYRQTLGQGPEFLTYFQNEAQLEKSRLLSDRFSAERPKGSFSTLEIQRTEQGDSAMYLCAGSPPSVNTEAFFGQGTRLTVV.

The rearrangement joins TRBV7-9 to TRBJ2-7; D uncertain. Trimming shortened V by 4 bases and J by 3 bases, and 13 bases separated the two germline ends. Germline CDR1 reads SEHNR; CDR2 reads FQNEAQ (reference sequence). The CDR3 runs to 14 residues. CDR3 nucleotides: TGTGCCAGCAGCTCGTCACGGGTCCTCTACGAGCAGTACTTC. It encodes CASSSSRVLYEQYF.

This clonotype has a single count. The chain couples TRBV20-1 to TRBJ1-5; 7 bases are a match to TRBD1. The CDR3 totals 15 residues. Germline CDR1 is DFQATT and CDR2 is SNEGSKA (reference sequence). With V trimmed by 4 bases and J by 1 base, 7 bases remained unmatched. The CDR3 reads CSANPGTASNQPQHF. In DNA, the CDR3 is TGCAGTGCTAATCCCGGGACAGCAAGCAATCAGCCCCAGCATTTT.

The chain couples TRBV7-2 to TRBJ2-7; 8 nucleotides align to TRBD2. From germline, CDR1 is SGHTA and CDR2 FQGNSA. The V and J ends lost 5 bases and 2 bases, in that order; junction bases with no gene match: 8. The CDR3 extends over 15 amino acids. This CDR3 reads CASSQAGGSPYEQYF. CDR3 nucleotide sequence: TGTGCCAGCAGCCAGGCGGGGGGTAGCCCCTACGAGCAGTACTTC.

CDR3 DNA sequence: TGCAGTGCTACCGGGACAGTTAACTATGGCTACACCTTC. The encoded protein is CSATGTVNYGYTF. The rearrangement links TRBV20-1 to TRBJ1-2, with 7 bases aligning to TRBD1. The J segment lost 1 base and the V segment lost 4 bases, leaving 3 bases of the junction unmatched. Germline CDR1 and CDR2: DFQATT and SNEGSKA (reference sequence). This CDR3 region has 13 residues.

V is TRBV29-1 and J is TRBJ1-1; tentative D call: TRBD1 (6 bases). The CDR3 sequence is 16 residues long. V was trimmed by 0 bases and J by 0 bases, leaving 14 bases between them. Germline V lookup: CDR1 SQVTM, CDR2 ANQGSEA. CDR3 amino acids: CSVEERPGQMNTEAFF. The DNA for the CDR3 is TGCAGCGTTGAAGAGCGGCCCGGACAGATGAACACTGAAGCTTTCTTT.

The V call is TRBV9, the J call TRBJ2-3, with TRBD2 as a possible D gene (5 bases). CDR1 and CDR2 from the germline V gene are SGDLS and YYNGEE. Trimming cost V 4 bases and J 4 bases, with 10 bases left between them. This CDR3 is built from 13 residues. CDR3 coding DNA: TGTGCCAGCAGCAAGCCTAGCTCAGATACGCAGTATTTT. Translated: CASSKPSSDTQYF.

This chain joins TRBV27 and TRBJ1-1; a possible D gene is TRBD1 (5 bases). Per germline, CDR1 MNHEY and CDR2 SMNVEV (reference sequence). CDR3 size: 13 residues. V was clipped by 5 bases and J by 4 bases, with 11 bases between them. This CDR3 reads CASSTGLSTEAFF. As DNA, the CDR3 is TGTGCCAGCAGTACAGGACTATCCACTGAAGCTTTCTTT.